This T cell receptor beta chain was captured by sequencing in a study of technical replicates of blood from a handful of donors. TCRdb keeps only in-frame clones here, not all; method: immunoSEQ multiplex PCR. The profile shows under 95,000 clones, roughly 98% of them singletons. Between the trimmed V and J ends, which lost 6 bases and 4 bases, there was a span of 12 bases. The CDR3 is 13 residues long. Per germline, CDR1 MNHEY and CDR2 SVGAGI. This TCR was sampled from a human donor in good health. The sample taken for sequencing was T cells isolated from PBMCs. The chain employs TRBV6-5 and TRBJ1-1; D may be TRBD1 (5 bases). Written as DNA, the CDR3 is TGTGCCAGCAGCCATGGACAAGTCACTGAAGCTTTCTTT. Its protein product is CASSHGQVTEAFF.